A single sample is the source of the 5 T cell receptor beta chains below, sequenced in a study of cytomegalovirus exposure and HLA in healthy donors. The PCR contained 60 Vbeta and 13 Jbeta primers. The data were produced by immunoSEQ multiplex PCR, yet TCRdb's version contains in-frame clones alone and is incomplete. In the table there are fewer than 200,000 clones, roughly four fifths of which are singletons. The specimen sequenced was PBMCs. These receptors all come from a female donor in good health and CMV-seronegative.

This clone was detected a few times. This chain connects TRBV5-1 to TRBJ2-2, with 12 nucleotides matching TRBD2. This CDR3 has 16 residues. The trim removed 4 bases at V and 5 bases at J, leaving 6 bases unmatched. The germline CDR1 and CDR2 sequences are SGHRS and YFSETQ. CDR3 region: CASSPPSGGGTGELFF. CDR3 in DNA: TGCGCCAGCAGCCCGCCTAGCGGGGGGGGGACCGGGGAGCTGTTTTTT.

This clone was seen more than once but under ten times. This chain joins TRBV7-3 and TRBJ2-7, with a possible D match to TRBD2 (6 bases). Trimming removed 2 bases at V and 3 bases at J, with 11 bases between. The CDR3 totals 14 residues. Germline V gene data show CDR1 as SGHTA and CDR2 as FQGTGA. The CDR3 bases are TGTGCCAGCAGCTTAGGAGGGATTGGCTACGAGCAGTACTTC. Protein product: CASSLGGIGYEQYF. Filled out from reference TRBV7-3 and TRBJ2-7, the complete variable domain reads GAGVSQTPSNKVTEKGKYVELRCDPISGHTALYWYRQSLGQGPEFLIYFQGTGAADDSGLPNDRFFAVRPEGSVSTLKIQRTERGDSAVYLCASSLGGIGYEQYFGPGTRLTVT.

The chain joins TRBV19 to TRBJ2-6; no clear D gene. Germline CDR1 reads LNHDA; CDR2 reads SQIVND (reference sequence). Trimming removed 2 bases from V and 1 base from J, with 9 bases in between. This CDR3 spans 16 amino acids. The CDR3 region has the DNA TGTGCCAGTAGTATAAACCCGGGTTCTGGGGCCAACGTCCTGACTTTC. This translates into CASSINPGSGANVLTF. Variable domain in full (rest from reference TRBV19 and TRBJ2-6): DGGITQSPKYLFRKEGQNVTLSCEQNLNHDAMYWYRQDPGQGLRLIYYSQIVNDFQKGDIAEGYSVSREKKESFPLTVTSAQKNPTAFYLCASSINPGSGANVLTFGAGSRLTVL.

The chain is built from TRBV27 and TRBJ2-7; D possibly corresponds to TRBD2 (5 bases). Germline V gene lookup returns CDR1 MNHEY and CDR2 SMNVEV (reference sequence). Trimming stripped 2 bases from V and 2 bases from J, with 10 bases between. The CDR3 extends over 14 amino acids. The CDR3 here is CASSLGSWPYEQYF. Written as DNA, the CDR3 is TGTGCCAGCAGTTTAGGGAGCTGGCCCTACGAGCAGTACTTC.

This clone was detected only a few times. The chain links TRBV5-1 to TRBJ2-7; 8 bases are a match to TRBD2. Germline values: CDR1 SGHRS, CDR2 YFSETQ. The CDR3 is 20 amino acids. V lost 0 bases and J lost 4; bases outside the gene matches: 21. For the CDR3, the DNA is TGCGCCAGCAGCTTGGACTACAAGGTGCTGTCCCGGGGGGGCCCTTACGAGCAGTACTTC. As protein: CASSLDYKVLSRGGPYEQYF.